This T cell receptor beta chain was documented in a study of CD8+ T cells in alopecia areata. General study points: Sequencing of scalp samples also includes resident alphabeta T cells from normal skin.

Germline V gene sequence: CDR1 MNHDT, CDR2 YYDKIL. The CDR3 loop spans 12 amino acids. Note on this clone: Its antigen is still unknown. Gene and germline names: mouse. The read falls 4 residues short of the CDR3 end, and the missing part is taken from the germline J gene.

Cell sorting was performed on pooled cutaneous lymph node cells with CD4, CD8alpha, NKG2D, NKG2ACE and other markers. RNA was extracted and reverse transcribed into cDNA as the sequencing template. Sequenced by immunoSEQ multiplex PCR; TCRdb stores in-frame clones only, minus some. The table lists 270,000 or so clones, no singletons, with about 1.1% in the top ten. The chain recombines TRBV17 with TRBJ2-4, with TRBD2 as a possible D gene (5 bases). The sequenced sample consisted of CD4+ T cells sorted from a lymph node. The receptor was isolated from a C3H/HeJ mouse with alopecia areata. MHC haplotype: H2-k. The covered CDR3 bases are TGTGCTAGCAGTAGCTGGGAAAAC. Protein sequence: CASSSWEN. The complete CDR3 reads CASSSWENTLYF.